This is a list of T cell receptor beta chains from one sample in a study of T-cell memory formation after mild COVID-19. In TCRdb, the 5' RACE reads were re-called with MiXCR into one record per CDR3 protein. This table holds approximately 44,000 distinct CDR3 sequences, roughly 8% found once. Sequenced input: PBMCs or a T cell subset sorted from them (not recorded which). These TCRs come from a man between 18 and 35 years old who had mild COVID-19 (a few samples of this study predate the infection). Cell type and time point are not known. The CDR3 runs from the conserved cysteine through the conserved F or W. The D gene is left open where the match is weak. Expanded clones are given a class, and other clones once, few, many or no size at all.

clone size,J gene,V gene,D gene,CDR3 DNA,CDR3 protein
few,TRBJ2-2,TRBV24-1,.,TGTGCCACCAGTGATTTTGGGGACACCGGGGAGCTGTTTTTT,CATSDFGDTGELFF
.,TRBJ2-7,TRBV6-5,.,TGTGCCAGCAGTCCCCTAGGAGGCCCCTACGAGCAGTACTTC,CASSPLGGPYEQYF
.,TRBJ1-4,TRBV4-1,.,TGCGCCAGCAGCCAAGATCGGGGCACCGATGCAACTAATGAAAAACTGTTTTTT,CASSQDRGTDATNEKLFF
few,TRBJ2-5,TRBV11-2,.,TGTGCCAGCAGCCCCCCAGGGGTGGAGACCCAGTACTTC,CASSPPGVETQYF
.,TRBJ1-1,TRBV7-2,.,TGTGCCAGCAGGCTCCGACTGGGGAGTACTGAAGCTTTCTTT,CASRLRLGSTEAFF
many,TRBJ2-7,TRBV5-1,TRBD1,TGCGCCAGCAGCTTGGATCAGGGGGCCGAGCAGTACTTC,CASSLDQGAEQYF
few,TRBJ1-6,TRBV2,.,TGTGCCAGCCGGACAGAATATAATTCACCCCTCCACTTT,CASRTEYNSPLHF
few,TRBJ2-3,TRBV3-1,TRBD2,TGTGCCAGCAGGGGCACAACCGGGACTAGCGACACAGATACGCAGTATTTT,CASRGTTGTSDTDTQYF
few,TRBJ2-4,TRBV5-1,.,TGCGCCAGCAGCCCCCGCGAACCCCGTTGGGACATTCAGTACTTC,CASSPREPRWDIQYF
.,TRBJ2-2,TRBV28,.,TGTGCCAGCAGTGCCTACACCGGGGAGCTGTTTTTT,CASSAYTGELFF
.,TRBJ2-1,TRBV9,.,TGTGCCAGCACCCGATTGGGGGGCTCCTACAATGAGCAGTTCTTC,CASTRLGGSYNEQFF
.,TRBJ2-7,TRBV12-3/TRBV12-4,.,TGTGCCAGCAGTGATTATAGTCCCAGCTCCTACGAGCAGTACTTC,CASSDYSPSSYEQYF
.,TRBJ2-2,TRBV10-1,.,TGCGCCAGCAGGGAGAACACCGGGGAGCTGTTTTTT,CASRENTGELFF
.,TRBJ1-4,TRBV4-3,.,TGCGCCAGCAGCCAAGGTCCCCGTCGAGGGTGGGAAAAACTGTTTTTT,CASSQGPRRGWEKLFF